This TCR beta chain was identified in a study of cytomegalovirus exposure and HLA in healthy donors. Whole-study results and caveats: Prior analysis indicated that the majority of TCR beta V segments exhibited productivity approximately 90% or approximately 30% of the time.

The study ran its PCR with 60 Vbeta and 13 Jbeta primers. Using immunoSEQ multiplex PCR, the repertoire was profiled, and TCRdb retains in-frame clones only, with some absent. The table has 200,000 or so clones, 80% to 85% seen once. Details on this clone: Its antigen is not known.

V was trimmed by 0 bases and J by 10 bases, leaving 21 bases between them. Germline V gives CDR1 SEHNR, CDR2 FQNEAQ (reference sequence). The CDR3 runs 16 residues. This receptor was taken from a woman aged 18-30 years in good health and CMV-seronegative. The chain recombines TRBV7-9 with TRBJ1-1, with D possibly matching TRBD1 (5 bases). Sequences were obtained from PBMCs. CDR3 loop: CASSLAGPLGTRLAFF. DNA of the CDR3: TGTGCCAGCAGCTTAGCGGGGCCCTTAGGAACGCGTTTAGCTTTCTTT. The full variable domain, in which reference TRBV7-9 and TRBJ1-1 provide the parts outside the CDR3, is DTGVSQNPRHKITKRGQNVTFRCDPISEHNRLYWYRQTLGQGPEFLTYFQNEAQLEKSRLLSDRFSAERPKGSFSTLEIQRTEQGDSAMYLCASSLAGPLGTRLAFFGQGTRLTVV.